A single sample is the source of the 31 T cell receptor beta chains below, sequenced in a study of post-analysis software for immune sequencing data (dated by TCRdb to 2013 to 2016). Broad study findings and their caveats: A few TRBV segments, including TRBV5-6, TRBV5-1 and TRBV20-1, were significantly more frequent in patients than controls.

The antigens of these receptors remain unknown. Libraries were prepared through PCR. The sequencing machine was an Illumina HiSeq 2500. To reduce PCR and sequencing biases, unique molecular identifiers were built into the TCR beta cDNA libraries. TCRdb took the public reads, trimmed them with fastp at Q25, ran MiXCR for clone calling and kept in-frame beta chains. Rows are combined by CDR3 protein, so each entry shows the most common genes and DNA. The sample table records roughly 800,000 distinct CDR3 sequences; around 53% of these occur just once. The ten biggest clones cover about 4.5% of the sample. The sequencing input was blood. These TCRs come from a girl aged 5-17 years with multiple sclerosis.

This chain connects TRBV5-1 to TRBJ2-5; the match to TRBD2 covers 7 bases. Germline V CDR1 and CDR2: SGHRS, YFSETQ. This CDR3 is 16 amino acids long. V gave up 2 bases and J gave up 4 bases; unmatched junction bases: 11. CDR3 bases: TGCGCCAGCAGCTTTAGCCTAGCGGAAGCGAGAGAGACCCAGTACTTC. It is translated as CASSFSLAEARETQYF.

V is TRBV20-1 and J is TRBJ2-3; D possibly corresponds to TRBD2 (6 bases). Germline V CDR1 and CDR2: DFQATT, SNEGSKA (reference sequence). V lost 7 bases and J lost 0, with 23 bases in between. This CDR3 contains 17 residues. CDR3 amino acids: CSVPWGPLAPSTDTQYF. DNA for the CDR3: TGCAGTGTCCCTTGGGGCCCCCTAGCGCCCAGCACAGATACGCAGTATTTT.

The chain uses TRBV4-2 and TRBJ1-5; 8 nucleotides align to TRBD1. The germline V gene encodes CDR1 LGHNA and CDR2 YNFKEQ. V trimming: 1 base; J trimming: 0 bases; junction bases outside the gene matches: 8. The CDR3 length is 18 residues. In DNA form, the CDR3 reads TGTGCCAGCAGCCAAGCCGACAGGGGATCCTATAGCAATCAGCCCCAGCATTTT. Amino acid sequence: CASSQADRGSYSNQPQHF.

This clonotype was observed a few times. V and J are TRBV7-8 and TRBJ2-5; 11 positions agree with TRBD2. Germline V gene lookup returns CDR1 SGHVS and CDR2 FQNEAQ. The CDR3 is 16 residues long. Losses at the gene ends were 4 bases for V and 2 bases for J; bases not matched to a gene: 6. The CDR3 reads CASSSEGLAEQETQYF. The CDR3 DNA is TGTGCCAGCAGCTCCGAGGGACTAGCGGAGCAAGAGACCCAGTACTTC.

The chain combines TRBV7-3 with TRBJ2-3, with unresolved D. V was cut by 6 bases and J by 3 bases, with 10 bases left in between. Germline V lookup: CDR1 SGHTA, CDR2 FQGTGA. The CDR3 has 13 amino acids. CDR3 nucleotides: TGTGCCAGCAGGTCGTCCGCGACAGATACGCAGTATTTT. This gives the protein CASRSSATDTQYF.

This clonotype was counted between two and nine times. The chain carries TRBV7-9 and TRBJ2-1; D remains ambiguous. Germline lookup yields CDR1 SEHNR and CDR2 FQNEAQ (reference sequence). V lost 1 base and J 0 bases, leaving 13 bases between the germline ends. The CDR3 totals 17 residues. DNA of the CDR3: TGTGCCAGCAGCTTAGATCTGCATACCTCCTCCTACAATGAGCAGTTCTTC. Translation: CASSLDLHTSSYNEQFF. Supplemented by reference TRBV7-9 and TRBJ2-1, the full variable domain reads DTGVSQNPRHKITKRGQNVTFRCDPISEHNRLYWYRQTLGQGPEFLTYFQNEAQLEKSRLLSDRFSAERPKGSFSTLEIQRTEQGDSAMYLCASSLDLHTSSYNEQFFGPGTRLTVL.

V is TRBV5-6 and J is TRBJ2-5; TRBD2 agrees at 9 bases. Germline CDR1 reads SGHDT; CDR2 reads YYEEEE. The CDR3 spans 15 residues. V gave up 2 bases and J gave up 4 bases; unmatched junction bases: 6. The CDR3 spells CASSFSGGRGETQYF. CDR3 nucleotides: TGTGCCAGCAGCTTTAGCGGGGGCCGAGGAGAGACCCAGTACTTC. The variable domain in full, completed from reference TRBV5-6 and TRBJ2-5, reads DAGVTQSPTHLIKTRGQQVTLRCSPKSGHDTVSWYQQALGQGPQFIFQYYEEEERQRGNFPDRFSGHQFPNYSSELNVNALLLGDSALYLCASSFSGGRGETQYFGPGTRLLVL.

The chain joins TRBV9 to TRBJ2-1; 8 nucleotides align to TRBD2. The germline gives CDR1 SGDLS, CDR2 YYNGEE. The CDR3 is 16 amino acids. J gave up 3 bases and V 3 bases, and 8 bases lay outside the gene matches. The CDR3 is CASSADLAGLYNEQFF. The CDR3 DNA follows: TGTGCCAGCAGCGCCGACCTAGCGGGCCTCTACAATGAGCAGTTCTTC.

The chain links TRBV4-1 to TRBJ2-4; 13 bases are a match to TRBD2. Germline CDR1 reads MGHRA; CDR2 reads YSYEKL. Trimming removed 0 bases from V and 8 bases from J; junction bases left unmatched: 7. The CDR3 length is 17 residues. DNA for the CDR3: TGCGCCAGCAGCCAAGACGCACTAGCGGGAGGGCCGGACATTCAGTACTTC. Translating it yields CASSQDALAGGPDIQYF.

This CDR3 is CASQLAGTSGEQFF. In DNA form, the CDR3 reads TGCGCCAGCCAACTAGCGGGTACTTCGGGTGAGCAGTTCTTC. V is TRBV10-1 and J is TRBJ2-1, with 9 bases matching TRBD2. J lost 9 bases, V lost 8 bases, and 11 bases had no gene match. Germline lookup yields CDR1 WNHNN and CDR2 SYGVQD (reference sequence). There are 14 residues in the CDR3.

The chain carries TRBV3-1 and TRBJ2-4, with TRBD2 as a possible D gene (6 bases). The CDR3 runs to 18 residues. Germline loops: CDR1 LGHDT, CDR2 YNNKEL (reference sequence). V lost 2 bases and J lost 3, with 20 bases in between. CDR3 region: CASSQTNRGAAGKNIQYF. The CDR3 coding sequence is TGTGCCAGCAGCCAAACTAACCGAGGGGCAGCGGGCAAAAACATTCAGTACTTC.

The chain joins TRBV20-1 to TRBJ1-1; D not resolved. The V gene lost 6 bases and the J gene lost 1 base, with 15 bases spanning the gap. In germline, CDR1 is DFQATT, CDR2 SNEGSKA (reference sequence). This CDR3 contains 14 residues. CDR3 region: CSAKGQPTNTEAFF. CDR3 nucleotide sequence: TGCAGTGCCAAAGGTCAGCCAACGAACACTGAAGCTTTCTTT.

The V call is TRBV4-1, the J call TRBJ1-5, with D perhaps matching TRBD1 (6 bases). This CDR3 has 17 residues. V shed 1 base and J shed 0 bases, with 13 bases lying between them. CDR1 and CDR2 (germline): MGHRA, YSYEKL. The CDR3 region is CASSQGWGPNSNQPQHF. Written as DNA, the CDR3 is TGCGCCAGCAGCCAAGGATGGGGGCCCAATAGCAATCAGCCCCAGCATTTT.

The gene calls are TRBV4-1 and TRBJ2-7, with 7 bases matching TRBD1. The V segment lost 4 bases and the J segment 0 bases; nucleotides outside the gene matches: 12. From germline, CDR1 is MGHRA and CDR2 YSYEKL. The CDR3 has 17 residues. The CDR3 loop reads CASSLSTRQGVSYEQYF. CDR3 in DNA: TGCGCCAGCAGCCTAAGCACGAGACAGGGCGTCTCCTACGAGCAGTACTTC.

The gene calls are TRBV5-4 and TRBJ2-7; 11 bases agree with TRBD2. The germline V gene has CDR1 SGHNT and CDR2 YYREEE (reference sequence). J gave up 1 base and V 9 bases, and 12 bases lay outside the gene matches. CDR3 length: 16 residues. This CDR3 reads CATPTSGTTRSYEQYF. Written as DNA, the CDR3 is TGTGCCACCCCGACTAGCGGGACTACCAGATCCTACGAGCAGTACTTC.

J is TRBJ1-1 and V is TRBV6-5; D remains ambiguous. Trimming took off 0 bases at V and 4 bases at J, with 12 bases between the two ends. The CDR3 has 15 residues. CDR1 and CDR2 (germline): MNHEY, SVGAGI. In nucleotides, the CDR3 is TGTGCCAGCAGTTACTCGGGATCGGGTGTCACTGAAGCTTTCTTT. It encodes CASSYSGSGVTEAFF.

This clonotype was seen just once. The J gene is TRBJ1-2, the V gene TRBV29-1; TRBD1 is a possible D gene (6 bases). The CDR3 consists of 13 residues. From germline, CDR1 is SQVTM and CDR2 ANQGSEA. Trimming took 3 bases from V and 4 from J, leaving 12 bases between them. CDR3 coding DNA: TGCAGCGTTGAGGGGGCGAGAGGCTATGGCTACACCTTC. Protein: CSVEGARGYGYTF.

This clonotype was seen only a few times. The rearrangement joins TRBV5-7 to TRBJ2-5; 10 bases align to TRBD2. Being an ORF, TRBV5-7 has a function that is uncertain. Germline trimming cut 1 base from V and 3 bases from J; bases unmatched to any gene: 6. CDR3 length: 16 residues. CDR3: CASSLPLAGVEETQYF. DNA of the CDR3: TGTGCCAGCAGCTTGCCTCTAGCGGGAGTGGAAGAGACCCAGTACTTC.

V gene TRBV7-8 combines with J gene TRBJ1-5; 9 nucleotides match TRBD1. The germline V gene encodes CDR1 SGHVS and CDR2 FQNEAQ. V shed 5 bases, J shed 3 bases, and the junction held 2 bases outside the gene matches. The CDR3 runs to 14 residues. The CDR3 bases are TGTGCCAGCAGCCGGGACAGGGCCAATCAGCCCCAGCATTTT. Translation: CASSRDRANQPQHF.

The rearrangement links TRBV2 to TRBJ2-3, with TRBD2 matching over 9 bases. With V trimmed by 4 bases and J by 2 bases, 10 bases remained unmatched. The V gene's germline CDR1 is SNHLY and CDR2 FYNNEI. The CDR3 covers 17 residues. The CDR3 here is CASSVSTTSGSTDTQYF. In nucleotides, the CDR3 is TGTGCCAGCAGTGTATCGACTACTAGCGGGTCCACAGATACGCAGTATTTT.

The chain's CDR3 is CASSYSSGKPYEQYF. The CDR3 DNA reads as TGTGCCAGCAGTTACTCCTCAGGGAAACCCTACGAGCAGTACTTC. This chain joins TRBV6-5 and TRBJ2-7, with D possibly matching TRBD1 (5 bases). The germline V and J ends were trimmed by 0 bases and 2 bases, with 11 bases remaining between them. Germline CDR1 reads MNHEY; CDR2 reads SVGAGI. This CDR3 comprises 15 residues.

V gene TRBV4-1 combines with J gene TRBJ2-3, with TRBD1 as a possible D gene (5 bases). The CDR3 totals 16 residues. CDR1 MGHRA and CDR2 YSYEKL come from the germline V gene. Trimming left V 4 bases short and J 5 bases short, with 19 bases between. CDR3 region: CASSPPDAGPGDTQYF. The CDR3 region has the DNA TGCGCCAGCAGCCCCCCGGACGCAGGGCCGGGAGATACGCAGTATTTT.

The chain carries TRBV20-1 and TRBJ2-7; 11 bases are shared with TRBD2. V gave up 6 bases and J gave up 3 bases; unmatched junction bases: 7. The CDR3 totals 14 residues. Germline CDR1 reads DFQATT; CDR2 reads SNEGSKA (reference sequence). The CDR3 spells CSAASGGRSYEQYF. CDR3 DNA sequence: TGCAGTGCCGCTAGCGGGGGGAGAAGCTACGAGCAGTACTTC.

This chain uses TRBV7-2 with TRBJ2-1, with 8 positions matching TRBD1. In germline, CDR1 is SGHTA, CDR2 FQGNSA. With 3 bases clipped from V and 1 base from J, the junction kept 11 bases outside the gene matches. The length of the CDR3 is 18 residues. CDR3 sequence reads: CASSFRSGGGWSYNEQFF. The CDR3 DNA reads as TGTGCCAGCAGCTTCAGGTCAGGGGGCGGGTGGTCCTACAATGAGCAGTTCTTC.

A few counts support this clonotype. The chain combines TRBV2 with TRBJ2-3, with a weak D call TRBD1 (5 bases). Germline V gene lookup returns CDR1 SNHLY and CDR2 FYNNEI. This CDR3 is 14 amino acids long. V was clipped by 8 bases and J by 4 bases, with 16 bases between them. The CDR3 DNA reads TGTGCCAGCGATGGAACGACAGCCCCAGATACGCAGTATTTT. Protein product: CASDGTTAPDTQYF.

The V gene is TRBV10-3, the J gene TRBJ1-2; D uncertain. Germline assignment: CDR1 ENHRY and CDR2 SYGVKD. This CDR3 comprises 16 residues. V was shortened by 11 bases and J by 0 bases, with 22 bases between the two germline ends. CDR3 sequence reads: CASTATTAIANYGYTF. The CDR3 DNA is TGTGCCTCCACGGCCACCACGGCCATAGCTAACTATGGCTACACCTTC.

J is TRBJ2-7 and V is TRBV5-1; D may match TRBD1 or TRBD2 (5 bases each). V was trimmed by 3 bases and J by 3 bases, leaving 16 bases between them. Germline V gene sequence: CDR1 SGHRS, CDR2 YFSETQ. CDR3 length: 15 residues. The CDR3 sequence is CASSSGTTLSYEQYF. As DNA, the CDR3 is TGCGCCAGCAGCTCCGGGACCACCTTGAGCTACGAGCAGTACTTC.

The chain has TRBV20-1 and TRBJ2-1; 7 bases align to TRBD2. V lost 1 base to trimming and J lost 10 bases; unmatched junction nucleotides: 7. This CDR3 comprises 13 residues. Germline loops: CDR1 DFQATT, CDR2 SNEGSKA (reference sequence). CDR3 loop: CSARGGRVSEQFF. CDR3 nucleotide sequence: TGCAGTGCTAGAGGGGGGAGGGTTAGCGAGCAGTTCTTC.

The CDR3 DNA reads TGCAGTGCTGGGGACAGGCGAACCTACGAGCAGTACTTC. Its protein product is CSAGDRRTYEQYF. This chain uses TRBV20-1 with TRBJ2-4; 8 bases are shared with TRBD1. The tail of the sequence fits TRBJ2-7 better, so the J call may be wrong. The CDR3 sequence is 13 residues long. CDR1 DFQATT and CDR2 SNEGSKA come from the germline V gene (reference sequence).

J is TRBJ2-6 and V is TRBV5-1; D not certain. This CDR3 region has 17 residues. Per the germline V gene, CDR1 is SGHRS and CDR2 is YFSETQ. The V end lost 4 bases, the J end lost 2 bases, and 16 bases lay between the germline ends. CDR3 coding DNA: TGCGCCAGCAGCGGCGGAAGGGTTAGAGCTGGGGCCAACGTCCTGACTTTC. This sequence encodes CASSGGRVRAGANVLTF.

This chain links TRBV6-6 with TRBJ2-6; 11 nucleotides align to TRBD1. Germline assignment: CDR1 MNHNY and CDR2 SVGAGI (reference sequence). This CDR3 has 17 amino acids. The ends lost 6 bases at V and 2 bases at J; junction bases unmatched: 6. CDR3 coding DNA: TGTGCCAGCAGGCGCCGGACAGGGGGCGCTGGGGCCAACGTCCTGACTTTC. Translating gives CASRRRTGGAGANVLTF.